Below, 7 T cell receptor beta chains from the same sample are listed, as sequenced in a study of human T cells and chemical hapten exposure (dated by TCRdb to the early 2020s). The library was prepared using RACE. Sequenced using a NextSeq 500. In TCRdb, the public reads were trimmed at Q25 with fastp and aligned with MiXCR, with productive beta chains retained. Rows matching on CDR3 protein sequence are summarized as one entry with the most common DNA and genes. Present in this sample are 200,000 to 300,000 distinct CDR3 sequences, approximately 8.4% of which were seen just once. The ten largest clones capture over 2% of the sample. In light of the paper, this sample's time point label describes: pre-sensitization, week 0. The treatment or condition label, read with the paper, signifies: therapeutic diphenylcyclopropenone sensitization with weekly scalp DPC. The material sequenced was whole blood, taken in connection with sensitization to the hapten diphenylcyclopropenone (DPC). These TCRs come from a woman aged 40 to 55 with alopecia areata. Some clones in this sample may be carry-over from other donors' samples.

This clonotype was counted a few times. V and J are TRBV6-2 or TRBV6-3 and TRBJ1-5, with 8 bases matching TRBD1. Germline CDR1 is MNHEY and CDR2 is SVGEGT. The CDR3 consists of 15 residues. V was pared by 2 bases and J by 4 bases, with 4 bases of the junction left unmatched. The CDR3 DNA sequence: TGTGCCAGCAGTTACCGCCGGACAGGGAATCAGCCCCAGCATTTT. It yields the protein CASSYRRTGNQPQHF.

The chain carries TRBV7-2 and TRBJ2-7, with 7 bases that match TRBD2. V lost 5 bases and J lost 2; bases outside the gene matches: 6. This CDR3 comprises 14 residues. CDR1 is SGHTA and CDR2 is FQGNSA in the germline V gene. CDR3 nucleotides: TGTGCCAGCAGCCGGGACTACAACGCCTACGAGCAGTACTTC. Protein product: CASSRDYNAYEQYF.

This clonotype was detected many times. This chain joins TRBV5-1 and TRBJ2-2; D gene uncertain. The length of the CDR3 is 12 residues. Germline V gene sequence: CDR1 SGHRS, CDR2 YFSETQ. V lost 0 bases to trimming and J lost 8 bases, with 5 bases between them. As DNA, the CDR3 is TGCGCCAGCAGCTTGGAGACTGGGGAGCTGTTTTTT. It translates to CASSLETGELFF.

This sequence joins TRBV7-9 and TRBJ2-6; possibly TRBD1 or TRBD2 for D (7 bases each). The CDR3 is 16 amino acids. With 7 bases removed from V and 3 bases from J, the gap between germline ends came to 16 bases. CDR1 SEHNR and CDR2 FQNEAQ come from the germline V gene (reference sequence). CDR3 in amino acids: CASTRGGLVGANVLTF. Here the CDR3 DNA reads TGTGCCAGCACCAGGGGGGGGCTGGTTGGGGCCAACGTCCTGACTTTC. The whole variable domain, remainder taken from reference TRBV7-9 and TRBJ2-6, is DTGVSQNPRHKITKRGQNVTFRCDPISEHNRLYWYRQTLGQGPEFLTYFQNEAQLEKSRLLSDRFSAERPKGSFSTLEIQRTEQGDSAMYLCASTRGGLVGANVLTFGAGSRLTVL.

This clonotype was observed a few times. The chain employs TRBV29-1 and TRBJ1-1; D remains unclear. Germline V gives CDR1 SQVTM, CDR2 ANQGSEA. The V end was cut by 5 bases, the J end by 6 bases, with 13 bases between. The CDR3 runs to 12 residues. This chain's CDR3 is CSVRGPDAEAFF. In DNA form, the CDR3 reads TGCAGCGTTAGAGGGCCGGACGCTGAAGCTTTCTTT. Combining the CDR3 with reference TRBV29-1 and TRBJ1-1 gives the whole variable domain SAVISQKPSRDICQRGTSLTIQCQVDSQVTMMFWYRQQPGQSLTLIATANQGSEATYESGFVIDKFPISRPNLTFSTLTVSNMSPEDSSIYLCSVRGPDAEAFFGQGTRLTVV.

This clonotype occurred a few times. The rearrangement uses TRBV7-2 and TRBJ2-3, with D uncertain. Germline V gives CDR1 SGHTA, CDR2 FQGNSA. The ends were cut back, 5 bases at V and 1 base at J, with 13 bases in the middle. The CDR3 length is 15 residues. For the CDR3, the DNA is TGTGCCAGCAGCCCGAGCACCTGGGGCACAGATACGCAGTATTTT. Translated, it gives CASSPSTWGTDTQYF.

This clonotype was detected ten times or more. The chain uses TRBV28 and TRBJ1-6; 11 bases agree with TRBD1. Germline V gene data show CDR1 as MDHEN and CDR2 as SYDVKM. There are 16 residues in the CDR3. The ends lost 5 bases at V and 5 bases at J; junction bases unmatched: 5. DNA for the CDR3: TGTGCCAGCAGTCTCCGGGACAGGGGGGATAATTCACCCCTCCACTTT. This translates into CASSLRDRGDNSPLHF.